The sequence of this T cell receptor beta chain was determined in a study of T cell responses to AZD1222 COVID-19 vaccine. Study-wide points: Spike-specific TCR breadth rose after two AZD1222 doses, and depth rose as well. Nearly half of spike-specific TCRs reportedly go after variant regions that carry no mutations.

Clones were sequenced by immunoSEQ multiplex PCR, and TCRdb holds only the in-frame ones, with some missing. The sample records 250,000 to 300,000 clones, around 92% being singletons. Germline CDR1 and CDR2: SQVTM and ANQGSEA. V gave up 6 bases and J gave up 2 bases; unmatched junction bases: 4. The CDR3 runs to 14 residues. Concerning this clone: Antigen specificity is unknown.

This TCR derives from an adult who received the AZD1222 COVID-19 vaccine. The source material was peripheral blood, sampled 28 days after the second AZD1222 dose. The chain couples TRBV29-1 to TRBJ2-3; 11 positions agree with TRBD2. CDR3 nucleotide sequence: TGCAGCGTAGCGGGACTAGCGGACACAGATACGCAGTATTTT. It codes for CSVAGLADTDTQYF.